The T cell receptor (beta chain) under discussion was sequenced for a study of T cell repertoires in cytomegalovirus infection. Study overall: Signatures in public TCR beta sequences pointed to both CMV infection and matching HLA type. Study-level results: Across the ex vivo response, the dominant clonotypes were HLA-C-restricted CMV-specific TCR beta clonotypes.

Germline CDR1 reads SGHAT; CDR2 reads FQDESV (reference sequence). CDR3 length: 13 amino acids. The V gene lost 3 bases and the J gene lost 6 bases, with 9 bases spanning the gap. TCRdb re-called the reads through MiXCR, storing one row per CDR3 protein. The table shows roughly 200,000 distinct CDR3 sequences, with about a sixth occurring only once. On this clonotype: The antigen is unknown.

The sequence came from a human donor in good health (CMV status not recorded). Some clones in this sample may be carry-over from other donors' samples. The sequencing sample was made of CD8+ T cells from PBMCs. This chain connects TRBV11-1 to TRBJ1-5; tentatively, D is TRBD1 (5 bases). CDR3 sequence: CASSFGGSQPQHF. The DNA of the CDR3 is TGTGCCAGCAGCTTCGGGGGTAGTCAGCCCCAGCATTTT.